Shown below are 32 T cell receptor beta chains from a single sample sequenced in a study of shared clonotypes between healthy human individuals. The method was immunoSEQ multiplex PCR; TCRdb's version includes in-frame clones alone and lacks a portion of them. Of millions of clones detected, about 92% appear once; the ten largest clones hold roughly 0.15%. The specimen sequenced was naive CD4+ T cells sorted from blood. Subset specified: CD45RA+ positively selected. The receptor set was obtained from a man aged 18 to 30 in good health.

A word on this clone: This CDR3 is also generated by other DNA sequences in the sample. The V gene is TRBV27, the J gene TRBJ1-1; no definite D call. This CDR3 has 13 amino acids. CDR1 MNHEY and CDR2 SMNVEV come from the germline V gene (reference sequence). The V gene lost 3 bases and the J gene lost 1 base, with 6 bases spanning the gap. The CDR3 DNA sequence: TGTGCCAGCAGTTTGGAAGGGAACACTGAAGCTTTCTTT. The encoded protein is CASSLEGNTEAFF.

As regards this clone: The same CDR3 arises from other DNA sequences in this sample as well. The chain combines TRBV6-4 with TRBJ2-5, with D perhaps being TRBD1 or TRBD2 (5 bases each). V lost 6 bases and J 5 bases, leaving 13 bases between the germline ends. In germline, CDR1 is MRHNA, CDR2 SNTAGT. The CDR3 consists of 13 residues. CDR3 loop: CASSPGAGETQYF. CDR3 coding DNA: TGTGCCAGCAGCCCCGGGGCGGGCGAGACCCAGTACTTC.

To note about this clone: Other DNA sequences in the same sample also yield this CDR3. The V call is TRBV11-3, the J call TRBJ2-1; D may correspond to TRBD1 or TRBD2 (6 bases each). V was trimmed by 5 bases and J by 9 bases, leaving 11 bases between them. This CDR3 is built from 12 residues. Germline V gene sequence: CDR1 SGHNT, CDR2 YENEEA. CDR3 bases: TGTGCCAGCAGCCTCGGGGGCGGTGAGCAGTTCTTC. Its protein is CASSLGGGEQFF.

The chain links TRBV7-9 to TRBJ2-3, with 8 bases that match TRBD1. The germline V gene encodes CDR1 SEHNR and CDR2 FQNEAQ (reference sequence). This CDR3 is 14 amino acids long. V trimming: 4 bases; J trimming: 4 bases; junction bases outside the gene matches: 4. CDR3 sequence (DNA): TGTGCCAGCAGCTCGACAGGGGCCGCAGATACGCAGTATTTT. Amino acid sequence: CASSSTGAADTQYF. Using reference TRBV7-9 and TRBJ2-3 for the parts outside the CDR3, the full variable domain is DTGVSQNPRHKITKRGQNVTFRCDPISEHNRLYWYRQTLGQGPEFLTYFQNEAQLEKSRLLSDRFSAERPKGSFSTLEIQRTEQGDSAMYLCASSSTGAADTQYFGPGTRLTVL.

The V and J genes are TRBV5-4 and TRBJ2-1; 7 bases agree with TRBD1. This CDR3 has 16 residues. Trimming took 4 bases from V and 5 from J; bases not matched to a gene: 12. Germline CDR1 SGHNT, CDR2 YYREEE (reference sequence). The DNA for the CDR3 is TGTGCCAGCAGCGAACTAATCGGGACAGCCAACAATGAGCAGTTCTTC. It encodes CASSELIGTANNEQFF.

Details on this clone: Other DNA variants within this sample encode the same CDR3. CDR3 nucleotides: TGCGCCAGCAGCCCACGGACAGGGGAAGGCACTGAAGCTTTCTTT. It is translated as CASSPRTGEGTEAFF. V and J are TRBV5-1 and TRBJ1-1; 9 nucleotides align to TRBD1. The germline gives CDR1 SGHRS, CDR2 YFSETQ. The V gene end was trimmed by 4 bases and the J gene end by 4 bases; junction bases not matched to a gene: 8. This CDR3 is built from 15 residues.

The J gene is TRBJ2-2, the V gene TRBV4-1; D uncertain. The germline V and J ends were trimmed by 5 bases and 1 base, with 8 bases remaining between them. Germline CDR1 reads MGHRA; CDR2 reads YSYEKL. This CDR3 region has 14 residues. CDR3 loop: CASSSPWNTGELFF. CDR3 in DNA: TGCGCCAGCAGCTCTCCCTGGAACACCGGGGAGCTGTTTTTT.

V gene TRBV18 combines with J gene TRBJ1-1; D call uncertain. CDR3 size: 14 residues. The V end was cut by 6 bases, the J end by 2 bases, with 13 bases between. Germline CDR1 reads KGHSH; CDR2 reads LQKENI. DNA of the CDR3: TGTGCCAGCTCCCAACCCCCTCATAACACTGAAGCTTTCTTT. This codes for CASSQPPHNTEAFF.

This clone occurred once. CDR3 protein: CASSQEGRSYNEQFF. CDR3 in DNA: TGCGCCAGCAGCCAAGAGGGCAGGTCATACAATGAGCAGTTCTTC. The rearrangement uses TRBV4-3 and TRBJ2-1, with D uncertain. CDR3 size: 15 residues. Germline V gene data show CDR1 as LGHNA and CDR2 as YSLEER. Trimming left V 0 bases short and J 4 bases short, with 10 bases between.

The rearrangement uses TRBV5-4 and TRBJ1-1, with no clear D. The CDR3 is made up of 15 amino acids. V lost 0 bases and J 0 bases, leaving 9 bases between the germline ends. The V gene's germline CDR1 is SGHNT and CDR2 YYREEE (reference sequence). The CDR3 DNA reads TGTGCCAGCAGCTTGGTTTCGGGGATGAACACTGAAGCTTTCTTT. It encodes CASSLVSGMNTEAFF.

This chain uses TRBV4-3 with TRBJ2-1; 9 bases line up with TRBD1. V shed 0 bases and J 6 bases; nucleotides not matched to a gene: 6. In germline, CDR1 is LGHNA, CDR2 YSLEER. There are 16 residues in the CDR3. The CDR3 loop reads CASSQEGTGSLNEQFF. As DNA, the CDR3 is TGCGCCAGCAGCCAAGAAGGGACAGGGTCCCTCAATGAGCAGTTCTTC.

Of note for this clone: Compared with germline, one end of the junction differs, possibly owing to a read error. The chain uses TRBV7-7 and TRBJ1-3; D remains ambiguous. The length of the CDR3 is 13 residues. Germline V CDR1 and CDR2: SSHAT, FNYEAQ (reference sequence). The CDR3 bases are TGTGCTAGCAGCTTAAATGCTGGAAACACCATATATTTT. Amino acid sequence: CASSLNAGNTIYF.

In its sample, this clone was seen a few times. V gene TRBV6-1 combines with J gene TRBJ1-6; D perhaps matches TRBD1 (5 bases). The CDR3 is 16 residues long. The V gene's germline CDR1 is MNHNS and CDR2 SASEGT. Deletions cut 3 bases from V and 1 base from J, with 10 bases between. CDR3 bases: TGTGCCAGCAGTGAGGCCAGGGTGTCCTATAATTCACCCCTCCACTTT. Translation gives CASSEARVSYNSPLHF.

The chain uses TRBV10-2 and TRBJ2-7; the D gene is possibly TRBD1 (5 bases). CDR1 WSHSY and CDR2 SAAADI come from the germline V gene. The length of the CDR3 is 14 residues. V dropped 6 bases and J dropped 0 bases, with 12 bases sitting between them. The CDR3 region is CASRRQSYSYEQYF. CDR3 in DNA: TGCGCCAGCAGGCGACAGTCATACTCCTACGAGCAGTACTTC.

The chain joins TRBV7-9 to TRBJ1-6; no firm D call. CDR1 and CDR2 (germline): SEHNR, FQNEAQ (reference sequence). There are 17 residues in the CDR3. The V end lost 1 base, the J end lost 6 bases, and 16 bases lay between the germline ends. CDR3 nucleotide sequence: TGTGCCAGCAGCTTAGGACGCGGTTCCCCACTTAATTCACCCCTCCACTTT. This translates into CASSLGRGSPLNSPLHF. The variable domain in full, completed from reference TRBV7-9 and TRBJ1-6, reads DTGVSQNPRHKITKRGQNVTFRCDPISEHNRLYWYRQTLGQGPEFLTYFQNEAQLEKSRLLSDRFSAERPKGSFSTLEIQRTEQGDSAMYLCASSLGRGSPLNSPLHFGNGTRLTVT.

In DNA, the CDR3 is TGTGCCAGTCGGGGCGGGGGCGGCTCCTACGAGCAGTACTTC. It translates to CASRGGGGSYEQYF. The chain joins TRBV6-5 to TRBJ2-7, with D possibly matching TRBD2 (7 bases). Germline CDR1 is MNHEY and CDR2 is SVGAGI. The CDR3 spans 14 residues. Trimming took off 9 bases at V and 0 bases at J, with 15 bases between the two ends.

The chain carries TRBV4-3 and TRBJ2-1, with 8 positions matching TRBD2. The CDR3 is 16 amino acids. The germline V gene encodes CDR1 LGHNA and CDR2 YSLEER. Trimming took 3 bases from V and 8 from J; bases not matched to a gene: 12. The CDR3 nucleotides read TGCGCCAGCAGCCATGCCGGACTAGCTGGTGTCGATGAGCAGTTCTTC. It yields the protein CASSHAGLAGVDEQFF.

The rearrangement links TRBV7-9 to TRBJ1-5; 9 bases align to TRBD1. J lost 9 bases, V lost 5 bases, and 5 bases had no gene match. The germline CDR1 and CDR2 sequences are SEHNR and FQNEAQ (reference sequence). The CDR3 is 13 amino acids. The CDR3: CASSTGQGRPQHF. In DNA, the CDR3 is TGTGCCAGCAGCACGGGACAGGGACGGCCCCAGCATTTT.

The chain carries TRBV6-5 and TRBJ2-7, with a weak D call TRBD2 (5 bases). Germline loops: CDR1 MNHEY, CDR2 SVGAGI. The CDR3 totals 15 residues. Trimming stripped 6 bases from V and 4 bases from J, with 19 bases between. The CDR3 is CASRHERGSLYEQYF. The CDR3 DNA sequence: TGTGCCAGCAGACACGAACGGGGATCTCTGTACGAGCAGTACTTC.

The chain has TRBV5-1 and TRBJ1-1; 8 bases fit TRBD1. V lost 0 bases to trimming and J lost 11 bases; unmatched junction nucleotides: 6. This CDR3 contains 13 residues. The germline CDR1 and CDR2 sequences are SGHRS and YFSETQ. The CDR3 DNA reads TGCGCCAGCAGCTTGGGGCAGGGGGCTCCGGCTTTCTTT. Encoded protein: CASSLGQGAPAFF.

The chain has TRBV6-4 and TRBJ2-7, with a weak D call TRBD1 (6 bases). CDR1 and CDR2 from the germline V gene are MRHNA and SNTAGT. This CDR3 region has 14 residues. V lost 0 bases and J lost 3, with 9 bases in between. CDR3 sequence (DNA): TGTGCCAGCAGTGACTCGCAGGGGATCTACGAGCAGTACTTC. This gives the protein CASSDSQGIYEQYF.

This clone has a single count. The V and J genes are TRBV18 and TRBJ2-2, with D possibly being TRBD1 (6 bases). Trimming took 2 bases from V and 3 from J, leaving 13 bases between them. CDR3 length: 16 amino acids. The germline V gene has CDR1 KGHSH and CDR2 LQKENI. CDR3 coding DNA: TGTGCCAGCTCACCAAAGCGTGGGGGCTACACCGGGGAGCTGTTTTTT. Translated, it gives CASSPKRGGYTGELFF.

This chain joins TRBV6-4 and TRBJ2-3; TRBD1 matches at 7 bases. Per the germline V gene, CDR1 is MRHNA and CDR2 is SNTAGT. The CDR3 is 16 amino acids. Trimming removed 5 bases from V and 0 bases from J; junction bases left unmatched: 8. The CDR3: CASSLGTDLSTDTQYF. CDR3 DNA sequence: TGTGCCAGCAGTCTAGGGACAGACCTTAGCACAGATACGCAGTATTTT.

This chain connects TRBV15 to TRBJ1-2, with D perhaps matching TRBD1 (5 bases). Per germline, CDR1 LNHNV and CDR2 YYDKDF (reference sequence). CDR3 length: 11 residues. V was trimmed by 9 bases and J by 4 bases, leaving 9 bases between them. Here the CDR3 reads CATRGSYGYTF. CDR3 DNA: TGTGCCACTCGGGGGAGCTATGGCTACACCTTC. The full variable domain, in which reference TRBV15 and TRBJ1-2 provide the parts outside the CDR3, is DAMVIQNPRYQVTQFGKPVTLSCSQTLNHNVMYWYQQKSSQAPKLLFHYYDKDFNNEADTPDNFQSRRPNTSFCFLDIRSPGLGDTAMYLCATRGSYGYTFGSGTRLTVV.

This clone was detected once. CDR3 DNA sequence: TGTGCCAGCAGCTTGGCCATTACTCTGGGGTCCGGGGCTTTCTTT. It translates to CASSLAITLGSGAFF. The rearrangement uses TRBV5-6 and TRBJ1-1; no clear D. Trimming took 0 bases from V and 11 from J, leaving 20 bases between them. Germline V lookup: CDR1 SGHDT, CDR2 YYEEEE. The CDR3 has 15 residues.

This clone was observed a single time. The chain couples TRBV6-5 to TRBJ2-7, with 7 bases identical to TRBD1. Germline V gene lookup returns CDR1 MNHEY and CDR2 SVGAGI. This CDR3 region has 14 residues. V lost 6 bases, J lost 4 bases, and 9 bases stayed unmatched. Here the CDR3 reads CASRVPGQRYEQYF. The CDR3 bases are TGTGCCAGCAGAGTTCCGGGACAGAGATACGAGCAGTACTTC.

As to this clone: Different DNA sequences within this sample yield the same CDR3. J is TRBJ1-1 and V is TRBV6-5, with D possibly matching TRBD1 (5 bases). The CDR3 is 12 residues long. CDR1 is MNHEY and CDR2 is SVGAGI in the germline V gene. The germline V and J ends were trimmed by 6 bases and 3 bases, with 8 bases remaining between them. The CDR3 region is CASSRGDTEAFF. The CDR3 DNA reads TGTGCCAGCAGCCGAGGGGACACTGAAGCTTTCTTT.

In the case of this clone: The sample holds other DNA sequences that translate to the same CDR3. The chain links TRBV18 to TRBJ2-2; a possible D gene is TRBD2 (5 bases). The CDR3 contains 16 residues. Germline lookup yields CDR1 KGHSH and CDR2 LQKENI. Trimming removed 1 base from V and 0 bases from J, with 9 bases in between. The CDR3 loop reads CASSPRGQANTGELFF. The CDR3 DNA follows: TGTGCCAGCTCACCACGAGGGCAGGCGAACACCGGGGAGCTGTTTTTT.

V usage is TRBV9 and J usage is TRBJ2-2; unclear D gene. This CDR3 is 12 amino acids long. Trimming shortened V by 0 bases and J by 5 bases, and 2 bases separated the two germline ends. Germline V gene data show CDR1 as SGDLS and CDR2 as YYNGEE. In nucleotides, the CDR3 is TGTGCCAGCAGCGTAGTTACCGGGGAGCTGTTTTTT. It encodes CASSVVTGELFF.

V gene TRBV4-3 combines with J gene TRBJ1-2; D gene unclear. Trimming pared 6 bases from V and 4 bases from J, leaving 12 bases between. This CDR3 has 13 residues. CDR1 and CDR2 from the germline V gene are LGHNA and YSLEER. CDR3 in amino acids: CASRRVGSYGYTF. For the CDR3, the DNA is TGCGCCAGCAGAAGGGTGGGGTCCTATGGCTACACCTTC.

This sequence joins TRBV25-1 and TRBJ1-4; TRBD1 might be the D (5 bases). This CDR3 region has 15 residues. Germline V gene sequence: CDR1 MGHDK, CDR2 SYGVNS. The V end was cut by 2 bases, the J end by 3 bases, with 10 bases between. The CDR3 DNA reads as TGTGCCAGCAGTGAAGTGAGGGGCTCTAATGAAAAACTGTTTTTT. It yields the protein CASSEVRGSNEKLFF. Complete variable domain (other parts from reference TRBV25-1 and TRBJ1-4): EADIYQTPRYLVIGTGKKITLECSQTMGHDKMYWYQQDPGMELHLIHYSYGVNSTEKGDLSSESTVSRIRTEHFPLTLESARPSHTSQYLCASSEVRGSNEKLFFGSGTQLSVL.

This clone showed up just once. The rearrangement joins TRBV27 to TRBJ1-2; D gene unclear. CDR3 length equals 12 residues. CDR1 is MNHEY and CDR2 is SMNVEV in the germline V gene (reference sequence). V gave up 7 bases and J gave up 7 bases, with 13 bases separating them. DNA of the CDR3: TGTGCCAGCAAGGGCCGGGCACTTGGCTACACCTTC. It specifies CASKGRALGYTF.